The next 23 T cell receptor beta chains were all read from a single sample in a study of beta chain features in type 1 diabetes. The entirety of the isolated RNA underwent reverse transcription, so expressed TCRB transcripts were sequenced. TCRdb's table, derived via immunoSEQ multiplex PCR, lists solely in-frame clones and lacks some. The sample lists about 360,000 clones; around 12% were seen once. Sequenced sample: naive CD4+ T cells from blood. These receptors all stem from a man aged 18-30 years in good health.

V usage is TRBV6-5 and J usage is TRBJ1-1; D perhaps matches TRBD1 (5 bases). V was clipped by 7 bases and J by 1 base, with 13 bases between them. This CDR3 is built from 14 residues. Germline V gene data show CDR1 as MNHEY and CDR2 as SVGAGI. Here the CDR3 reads CASTAGDGNTEAFF. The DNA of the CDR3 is TGTGCCAGCACGGCGGGGGACGGGAACACTGAAGCTTTCTTT.

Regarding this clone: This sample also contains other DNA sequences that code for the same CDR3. The CDR3 DNA reads as TGTGCCTGGAGTGTAAGTAGAGACACTGAAGCTTTCTTT. As protein: CAWSVSRDTEAFF. V gene TRBV30 combines with J gene TRBJ1-1, with D unresolved. CDR3 size: 13 residues. Trimming took off 0 bases at V and 3 bases at J, with 8 bases between the two ends. Germline CDR1 and CDR2: GTSNPN and SVGIG (reference sequence).

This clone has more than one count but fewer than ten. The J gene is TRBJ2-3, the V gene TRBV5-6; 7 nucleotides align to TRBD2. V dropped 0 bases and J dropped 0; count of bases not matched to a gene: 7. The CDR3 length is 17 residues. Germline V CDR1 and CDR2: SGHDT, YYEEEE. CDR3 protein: CASSLAVSGVSTDTQYF. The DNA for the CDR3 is TGTGCCAGCAGCTTGGCCGTAAGCGGGGTTAGCACAGATACGCAGTATTTT. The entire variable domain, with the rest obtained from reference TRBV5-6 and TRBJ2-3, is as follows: DAGVTQSPTHLIKTRGQQVTLRCSPKSGHDTVSWYQQALGQGPQFIFQYYEEEERQRGNFPDRFSGHQFPNYSSELNVNALLLGDSALYLCASSLAVSGVSTDTQYFGPGTRLTVL.

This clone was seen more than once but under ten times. This chain's CDR3 is CASRRKETQYF. The CDR3 nucleotides are TGTGCCAGCAGGCGCAAAGAGACCCAGTACTTC. The rearrangement joins TRBV6-5 to TRBJ2-5; no firm D call. CDR1 and CDR2 (germline): MNHEY, SVGAGI. The CDR3 contains 11 residues. The germline V and J ends were trimmed by 6 bases and 3 bases, with 5 bases remaining between them.

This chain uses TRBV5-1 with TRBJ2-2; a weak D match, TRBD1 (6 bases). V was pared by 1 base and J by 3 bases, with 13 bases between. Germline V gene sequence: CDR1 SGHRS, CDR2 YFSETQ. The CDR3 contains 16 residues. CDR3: CASSLRDRQYTGELFF. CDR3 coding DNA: TGCGCCAGCAGCTTGCGAGACAGGCAGTACACCGGGGAGCTGTTTTTT.

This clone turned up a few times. CDR3 amino acids: CASSDILSGSIEQFF. The DNA for the CDR3 is TGTGCCAGCAGCGACATTTTGAGCGGGAGTATTGAGCAGTTCTTC. The V and J genes are TRBV9 and TRBJ2-1; 8 bases align to TRBD2. Losses at the gene ends were 3 bases for V and 9 bases for J; bases not matched to a gene: 11. In germline, CDR1 is SGDLS, CDR2 YYNGEE. This CDR3 spans 15 amino acids.

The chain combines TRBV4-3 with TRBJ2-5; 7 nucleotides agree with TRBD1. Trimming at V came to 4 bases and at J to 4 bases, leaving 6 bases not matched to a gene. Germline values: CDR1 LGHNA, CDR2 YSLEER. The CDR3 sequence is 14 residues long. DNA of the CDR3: TGCGCCAGCAGCCGAGCCGGGACAGCAGAGACCCAGTACTTC. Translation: CASSRAGTAETQYF.

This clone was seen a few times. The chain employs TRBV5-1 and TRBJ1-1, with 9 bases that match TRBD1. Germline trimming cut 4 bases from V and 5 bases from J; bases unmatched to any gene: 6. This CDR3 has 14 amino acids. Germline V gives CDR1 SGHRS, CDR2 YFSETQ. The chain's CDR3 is CASSPGQGSTEAFF. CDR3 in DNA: TGCGCCAGCAGCCCGGGACAGGGATCGACTGAAGCTTTCTTT.

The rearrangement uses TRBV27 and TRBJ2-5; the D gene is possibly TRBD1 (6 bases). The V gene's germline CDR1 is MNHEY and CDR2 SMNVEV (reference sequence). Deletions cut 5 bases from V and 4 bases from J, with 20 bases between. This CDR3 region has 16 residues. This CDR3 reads CASSPGTSTVLETQYF. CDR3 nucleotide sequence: TGTGCCAGCAGTCCAGGGACAAGTACCGTCTTAGAGACCCAGTACTTC.

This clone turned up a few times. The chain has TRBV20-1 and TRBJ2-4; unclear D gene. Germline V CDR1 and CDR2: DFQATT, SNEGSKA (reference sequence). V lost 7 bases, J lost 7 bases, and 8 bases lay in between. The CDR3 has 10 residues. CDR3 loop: CSGLGNIQYF. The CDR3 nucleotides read TGCAGTGGCCTCGGGAACATTCAGTACTTC.

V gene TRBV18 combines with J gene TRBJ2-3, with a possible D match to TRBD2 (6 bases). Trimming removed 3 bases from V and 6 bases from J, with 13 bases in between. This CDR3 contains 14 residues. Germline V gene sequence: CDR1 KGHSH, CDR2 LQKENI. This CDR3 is CASSPRDSADTQYF. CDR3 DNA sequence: TGTGCCAGCTCACCTAGGGACTCGGCTGATACGCAGTATTTT.

CDR3 residues: CASSLEVLGSRSYNEQFF. In nucleotides, the CDR3 is TGTGCCAGCAGCTTAGAGGTGCTGGGCAGTCGCTCCTACAATGAGCAGTTCTTC. The chain carries TRBV7-8 and TRBJ2-1, with D hard to call. The ends were cut back, 1 base at V and 0 bases at J, with 16 bases in the middle. Germline CDR1 SGHVS, CDR2 FQNEAQ. This CDR3 region has 18 residues.

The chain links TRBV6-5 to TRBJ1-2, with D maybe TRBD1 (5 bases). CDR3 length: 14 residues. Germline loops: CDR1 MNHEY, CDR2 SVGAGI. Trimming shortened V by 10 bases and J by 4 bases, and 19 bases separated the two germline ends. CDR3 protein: CATKGQGGSYGYTF. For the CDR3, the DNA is TGTGCCACCAAAGGGCAGGGAGGCTCCTATGGCTACACCTTC.

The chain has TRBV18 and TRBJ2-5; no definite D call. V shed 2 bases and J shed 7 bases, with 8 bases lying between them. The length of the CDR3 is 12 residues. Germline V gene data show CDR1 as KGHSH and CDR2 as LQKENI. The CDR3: CASSPAAGTQYF. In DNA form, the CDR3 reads TGTGCCAGCTCACCAGCTGCCGGGACCCAGTACTTC.

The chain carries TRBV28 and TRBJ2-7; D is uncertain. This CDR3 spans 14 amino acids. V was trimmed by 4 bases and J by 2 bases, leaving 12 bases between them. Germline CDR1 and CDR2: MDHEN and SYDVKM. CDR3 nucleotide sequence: TGTGCCAGCAGTTCCGGAGCATTGCCCTACGAGCAGTACTTC. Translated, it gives CASSSGALPYEQYF.

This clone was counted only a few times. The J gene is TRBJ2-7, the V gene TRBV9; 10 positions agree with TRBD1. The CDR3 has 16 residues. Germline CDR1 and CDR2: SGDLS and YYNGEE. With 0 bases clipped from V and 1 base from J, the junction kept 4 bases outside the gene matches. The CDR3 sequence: CASSVVGTGESYEQYF. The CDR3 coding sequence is TGTGCCAGCAGCGTAGTTGGGACAGGGGAGTCCTACGAGCAGTACTTC.

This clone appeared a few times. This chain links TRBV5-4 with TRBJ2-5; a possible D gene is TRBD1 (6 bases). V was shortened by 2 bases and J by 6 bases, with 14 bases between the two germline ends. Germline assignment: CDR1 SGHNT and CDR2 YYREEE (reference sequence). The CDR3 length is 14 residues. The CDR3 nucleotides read TGTGCCAGCAGCTTACAGGGCACCGCAAAGACCCAGTACTTC. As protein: CASSLQGTAKTQYF.

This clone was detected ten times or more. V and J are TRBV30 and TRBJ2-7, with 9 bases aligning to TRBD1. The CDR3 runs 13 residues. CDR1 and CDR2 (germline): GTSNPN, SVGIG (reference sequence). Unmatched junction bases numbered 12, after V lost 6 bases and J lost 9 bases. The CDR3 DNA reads TGTGCCTGTACGGGGACAGGGCTACTGAGGCAGTACTTC. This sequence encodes CACTGTGLLRQYF.

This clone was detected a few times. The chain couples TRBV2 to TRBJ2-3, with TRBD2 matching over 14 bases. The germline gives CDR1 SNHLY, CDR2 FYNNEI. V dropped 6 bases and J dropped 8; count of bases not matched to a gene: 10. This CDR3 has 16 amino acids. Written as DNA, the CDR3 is TGTGCCAGCAGGGATCGACTAGCGGGGGGGCCCCGTACGCAGTATTTT. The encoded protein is CASRDRLAGGPRTQYF.

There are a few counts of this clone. CDR3 in DNA: TGTGCCAGCAGCTTGCAAAAGAACACCGGGGAGCTGTTTTTT. Translating gives CASSLQKNTGELFF. The V call is TRBV5-4, the J call TRBJ2-2, with unresolved D. The CDR3 runs to 14 residues. Germline V gene data show CDR1 as SGHNT and CDR2 as YYREEE (reference sequence). Trimming left V 1 base short and J 1 base short, with 5 bases between.

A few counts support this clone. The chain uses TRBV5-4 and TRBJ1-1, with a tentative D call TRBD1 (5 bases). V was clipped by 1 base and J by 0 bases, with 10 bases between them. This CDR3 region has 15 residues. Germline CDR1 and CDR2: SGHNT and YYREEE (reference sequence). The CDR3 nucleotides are TGTGCCAGCAGCTTGCAACAGGTTTTGAACACTGAAGCTTTCTTT. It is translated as CASSLQQVLNTEAFF.

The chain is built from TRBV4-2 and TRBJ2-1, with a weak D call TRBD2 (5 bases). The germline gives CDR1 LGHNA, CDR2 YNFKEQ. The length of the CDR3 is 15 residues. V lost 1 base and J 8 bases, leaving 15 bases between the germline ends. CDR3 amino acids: CASSQGKSGLDEQFF. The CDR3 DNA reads TGTGCCAGCAGCCAAGGGAAGAGCGGACTCGATGAGCAGTTCTTC.

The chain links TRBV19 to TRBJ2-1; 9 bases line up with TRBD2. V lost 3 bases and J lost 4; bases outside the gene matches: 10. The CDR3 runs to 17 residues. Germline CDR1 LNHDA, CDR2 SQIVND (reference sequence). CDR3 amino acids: CASSMGSGREGYNEQFF. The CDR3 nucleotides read TGTGCCAGTAGTATGGGATCTGGGCGGGAGGGGTACAATGAGCAGTTCTTC.